This paragraph reports one TCR beta chain. Antigen: not known. Trimming took 4 bases from V and 4 from J; bases not matched to a gene: 5. Germline-derived CDR1 and CDR2 are SGHRS and YFSETQ. This CDR3 contains 15 residues. Some clones are missing from TCRdb's copy, which holds only in-frame ones; the method was immunoSEQ multiplex PCR. The sample holds fewer than 130,000 clones, 85% to 95% seen once. These data are taken from a study of T cell responses to AZD1222 COVID-19 vaccine. Study-level points and caveats: The sample set comprised mostly white British donors with more females, and clonal diversity was possibly underestimated. Unmutated variant regions are reportedly the target of nearly half of TCRs that are spike-specific.

The chain joins TRBV5-1 to TRBJ2-7; 13 bases align to TRBD2. The origin of this receptor is an adult who received the AZD1222 COVID-19 vaccine. The sample here was peripheral blood, taken 28 days after the second AZD1222 dose. CDR3 sequence (DNA): TGCGCCAGCAGCCGCGGGACTAGCGGGGAATACGAGCAGTACTTC. Residues: CASSRGTSGEYEQYF.